These T cell receptor beta chains were read from a single sample in a study of T-cell reconstitution after alpha-beta-depleted transplantation in children. MiXCR, run by TCRdb on the PCR reads, gives a single entry per CDR3 protein. The profile shows about 980,000 distinct CDR3 sequences, around 30% of them singletons. The specimen was PBMCs, mostly from graft donor cells, collected 360 days after TCRalphabeta/CD19-depleted stem cell transplant. These receptors were obtained from a boy in the first two years of life who had a stem cell transplant for SCID, so the T cells may come from the graft donor. Each CDR3 is given with its conserved first and last residue. The D gene is left open where the match is weak. Size is stated for part of the rows, as once, few or many counts, or as a class when the clone is expanded.

>-|-|15|TRBV5-1|TRBJ1-4
CASSLESGTNEKLFF
TGCGCCAGCAGCTTGGAGTCCGGGACTAATGAAAAACTGTTTTTT
>few|TRBD2|15|TRBV5-1|TRBJ2-1
CASSYIAGADNEQFF
TGCGCCAGCAGCTACATAGCGGGGGCGGACAATGAGCAGTTCTTC
>-|-|11|TRBV28|TRBJ2-1
CASSAGRGQFF
TGTGCCAGCAGTGCTGGGCGGGGACAGTTCTTC
>many|-|15|TRBV5-1|TRBJ2-5
CASSPARTDEETQYF
TGCGCCAGCAGCCCAGCGCGGACAGACGAAGAGACCCAGTACTTC
>-|-|16|TRBV28|TRBJ2-7
CASSFRPGLRSYEQYF
TGTGCCAGCAGTTTTCGGCCGGGGCTAAGATCCTACGAGCAGTACTTC
>-|-|13|TRBV2|TRBJ2-3
CASGGHSADTQYF
TGTGCCAGCGGGGGCCACAGCGCAGATACGCAGTATTTT
>-|TRBD1|13|TRBV29-1|TRBJ1-2
CSVERTGYYGYTF
TGCAGCGTTGAAAGGACAGGGTACTATGGCTACACCTTC
>few|-|12|TRBV12-3/TRBV12-4|TRBJ1-2
CASSLRNYGYTF
TGTGCCAGCAGTTTACGGAACTATGGCTACACCTTC
>once|TRBD1|14|TRBV12-3/TRBV12-4|TRBJ2-7
CASSGPGQGHEQYF
TGTGCCAGCAGTGGGCCGGGACAGGGTCACGAGCAGTACTTC
>-|-|13|TRBV6-2/TRBV6-3|TRBJ2-7
CASSRDMTYEQYF
TGTGCCAGCAGTCGGGACATGACCTACGAGCAGTACTTC
>-|TRBD1|14|TRBV29-1|TRBJ1-1
CSVGDRGWSSEAFF
TGCAGCGTGGGGGACAGGGGTTGGAGCAGTGAAGCTTTCTTT
>many|-|15|TRBV7-9|TRBJ1-2
CASSLGQGGPYGYTF
TGTGCCAGCAGCTTGGGTCAGGGAGGTCCTTATGGCTACACCTTC
>-|-|16|TRBV5-1|TRBJ2-7
CASSERLDTVYYEQYF
TGCGCCAGCAGCGAACGGTTGGACACCGTTTACTACGAGCAGTACTTC
>-|-|16|TRBV7-2|TRBJ2-3
CASSVVRGGLTDTQYF
TGTGCCAGCAGCGTGGTTAGGGGGGGCCTCACAGATACGCAGTATTTT
>few|-|18|TRBV6-5|TRBJ2-1
CASSYEPFGGGLYNEQFF
TGTGCCAGCAGTTATGAGCCCTTTGGGGGGGGGCTTTACAATGAGCAGTTCTTC
>-|TRBD2|16|TRBV7-2|TRBJ2-1
CASSPPPGLAYNEQFF
TGTGCCAGCAGCCCACCTCCGGGACTAGCATACAATGAGCAGTTCTTC
>few|-|14|TRBV10-3|TRBJ2-4
CAISEPGNKNIQYF
TGTGCCATCAGTGAGCCAGGGAATAAAAACATTCAGTACTTC
>-|-|15|TRBV2|TRBJ2-5
CASSGVGGAGETQYF
TGTGCCAGCAGTGGCGTCGGCGGGGCAGGGGAGACCCAGTACTTC
>-|TRBD1|13|TRBV6-1|TRBJ2-5
CASGQASQETQYF
TGTGCCAGCGGACAGGCCAGCCAAGAGACCCAGTACTTC
>few|TRBD1|17|TRBV5-1|TRBJ1-4
CASSPAVRTGLNEKLFF
TGCGCCAGCAGCCCGGCCGTCCGGACAGGGTTAAATGAAAAACTGTTTTTT
>-|-|15|TRBV6-1|TRBJ2-7
CASRRIGRGSYEQYF
TGTGCCAGCAGAAGGATAGGCAGGGGATCCTACGAGCAGTACTTC
>-|-|16|TRBV20-1|TRBJ2-3
CSASGYGGPSTDTQYF
TGCAGTGCTAGTGGGTACGGGGGGCCTAGCACAGATACGCAGTATTTT
>many|-|13|TRBV5-1|TRBJ1-1
CASSLRQNTEAFF
TGTGCCAGCAGCTTAAGGCAGAACACTGAAGCTTTCTTT
>few|-|13|TRBV12-3/TRBV12-4|TRBJ2-1
CASRGGGRNEQFF
TGTGCCAGCAGAGGTGGCGGTAGGAATGAGCAGTTCTTC
>-|-|18|TRBV15|TRBJ1-2
CATSSGVASPTTNYGYTF
TGTGCCACCAGCTCAGGCGTGGCCTCTCCCACTACTAACTATGGCTACACCTTC
>-|TRBD1|17|TRBV7-9|TRBJ2-7
CASSSQAGTGGDILQYF
TGTGCCAGCAGCTCTCAAGCCGGGACAGGGGGCGATATCCTGCAGTACTTC
>-|TRBD2|16|TRBV28|TRBJ2-1
CASSSQAGGTYNEQFF
TGTGCCAGCAGTTCTCAAGCGGGGGGGACGTACAATGAGCAGTTCTTC
>many|-|14|TRBV10-3|TRBJ2-2
CAIGGDISTGELFF
TGTGCCATTGGGGGGGACATAAGTACCGGGGAGCTGTTTTTT
>-|-|15|TRBV3-1|TRBJ2-7
CASSPSGQWDYEQYF
TGTGCCAGCAGTCCTTCAGGACAGTGGGACTACGAGCAGTACTTC
>-|-|14|TRBV5-1|TRBJ2-5
CASSPRGAFETQYF
TGCGCCAGCAGCCCCCGGGGAGCATTTGAGACCCAGTACTTC
>-|-|13|TRBV10-3|TRBJ2-3
CAISPPLTDTQYF
TGTGCCATCAGCCCCCCTCTAACAGATACGCAGTATTTT
>few|-|14|TRBV28|TRBJ2-3
CASTSAVAVDTQYF
TGTGCCAGCACTTCGGCGGTCGCGGTAGATACGCAGTATTTT
>-|-|14|TRBV12-3/TRBV12-4|TRBJ2-3
CASRSSAITDTQYF
TGTGCCAGCAGGAGTAGCGCTATCACAGATACGCAGTATTTT
>-|-|15|TRBV3-1|TRBJ2-3
CASSQEQGSADTQYF
TGTGCCAGCAGCCAAGAGCAGGGCAGCGCAGATACGCAGTATTTT
>-|TRBD1|16|TRBV12-3/TRBV12-4|TRBJ2-1
CASLPGRTGPYNEQFF
TGTGCCAGCCTACCCGGCAGGACAGGTCCCTACAATGAGCAGTTCTTC
>-|-|13|TRBV15|TRBJ2-5
CATSIERRETQYF
TGTGCCACCAGCATCGAGAGGCGGGAGACCCAGTACTTC
>-|-|14|TRBV6-5|TRBJ2-7
CASSYWDNSYEQYF
TGTGCCAGCAGTTACTGGGACAACTCCTACGAGCAGTACTTC
>-|TRBD2|15|TRBV4-1|TRBJ2-3
CASSQGSGGIDTQYF
TGCGCCAGCAGCCAAGGGTCGGGGGGAATAGATACGCAGTATTTT
>few|TRBD1|15|TRBV5-1|TRBJ2-7
CASSQSGQGPYEQYF
TGCGCCAGCAGCCAATCGGGACAGGGCCCCTACGAGCAGTACTTC
>-|-|12|TRBV5-1|TRBJ2-5
CASRRDQETQYF
TGCGCCAGCCGGCGAGACCAAGAGACCCAGTACTTC
>few|TRBD2|16|TRBV4-3|TRBJ2-2
CASSRGSGGRAGELFF
TGCGCCAGCAGCCGAGGGAGCGGGGGGCGGGCCGGGGAGCTGTTTTTT
>-|-|14|TRBV7-2|TRBJ2-5
CASSLSARGGTQYF
TGTGCCAGCAGCTTAAGCGCTAGAGGTGGGACCCAGTACTTC
>-|-|13|TRBV5-1|TRBJ1-1
CASSKVGNTEAFF
TGCGCCAGCAGCAAGGTAGGGAACACTGAAGCTTTCTTT
>-|TRBD2|15|TRBV11-2|TRBJ2-5
CASSSSRGGRKTQYF
TGTGCCAGCAGTTCCTCGCGGGGGGGGAGAAAGACCCAGTACTTC
>-|TRBD1|17|TRBV6-2/TRBV6-3|TRBJ2-5
CASSSEPTTGIQETQYF
TGTGCCAGCAGTTCCGAACCCACGACAGGGATCCAAGAGACCCAGTACTTC
>-|-|14|TRBV12-3/TRBV12-4|TRBJ2-2
CASSLSGRTGELFF
TGTGCCAGCAGTTTATCAGGACGGACCGGGGAGCTGTTTTTT
>-|-|15|TRBV19|TRBJ1-5
CASSIRRPYNQPQHF
TGTGCCAGTAGTATCCGGCGACCGTACAATCAGCCCCAGCATTTT
>few|-|13|TRBV28|TRBJ2-5
CASSTGWGETQYF
TGTGCCAGCAGTACAGGGTGGGGCGAGACCCAGTACTTC
>-|TRBD1|16|TRBV7-6|TRBJ1-5
CASSLGYGRGHQPQHF
TGTGCCAGCAGCTTAGGGTACGGCAGGGGGCATCAGCCCCAGCATTTT
>-|-|18|TRBV7-3|TRBJ2-2
CASSFGGVRTGNTGELFF
TGTGCCAGCAGCTTTGGGGGGGTTCGGACAGGGAACACCGGGGAGCTGTTTTTT
>-|-|13|TRBV6-1|TRBJ2-7
CASRGTISYEQYF
TGTGCCAGCAGGGGGACGATCTCCTACGAGCAGTACTTC